This T cell receptor beta chain stems from a study of T cells and copy number aberrations in small-cell lung cancer. This clone came up a few times. The germline V gene encodes CDR1 SGHRS and CDR2 YFSETQ. V was cut by 3 bases and J by 0 bases, with 12 bases left in between. The CDR3 has 15 residues. Method: immunoSEQ multiplex PCR; TCRdb's copy keeps in-frame clones and lacks some. The sample consists of 2,700 or so clones, around 82% of them appearing once. Material for sequencing was normal tissue next to the tumor. This TCR was recovered from a man in his sixties or seventies with small cell lung cancer. V usage is TRBV5-1 and J usage is TRBJ1-1; maybe TRBD1 (5 bases). The CDR3 sequence: CASSSHQGLNTEAFF. For the CDR3, the DNA is TGCGCCAGCAGCTCTCATCAGGGCCTGAACACTGAAGCTTTCTTT.